This note documents a single TCR beta chain sequence. Its antigen target is currently unknown. Within one base of it there is no much larger clone, and no base qualities were kept. The data were taken from a study of cytomegalovirus exposure and HLA in healthy donors (TCRdb year 2017). Describing the broader study: In an earlier analysis of 587 of the donors, less than 350 Gb of sequence data and 90 million to 130 million unique TCR beta sequences from approximately 180 million T cells were reported. Roughly 320 gigabases of sequencing data and 70 million to 100 million unique TCR sequences made up an early release that covered over 550 HLA-typed donors. Both class I and class II loci were covered by HLA typing, at four-digit resolution. An earlier analysis of some 500 of the donors used high-throughput TCR beta sequencing to judge whether each TCR beta V gene segment behaved as functional or pseudogenic. The study combined high-throughput TCR immunosequencing, statistical association of individual TCRs with disease status, and machine learning to predict cytomegalovirus infection status. Alongside the repertoire data, information on donor age, sex, ethnicity and CMV serostatus was compiled. Across 398 genotyped donors of the cohort, an average of about 250,000 unique TCR beta nucleotide sequences per donor were sequenced, and roughly a sixth of those sequences were non-productive. Roughly 5 DR-DQ haplotypes were treated as single units for association and clustering because of strong linkage in the cohort. Genome-wide SNP genotypes for about 65% of the 666 donors were used in a later genetic analysis, which treated that subset as a discovery cohort. The study aimed to test whether signatures of past pathogen exposure could be identified by cataloging public T cell receptors. A separate validation cohort of roughly 120 different subjects was used in addition to the roughly 620-subject first cohort. The study used immunosequencing to profile the T cell repertoires of 666 subjects and linked those repertoires to cytomegalovirus serostatus. Among the approximately 400 genotyped donors, about 85% belonged to the genetic ancestry cluster associated with self-reported Caucasian donors. Every discovery cohort repertoire had been produced on one sequencing platform. To study patterns of TCR occurrence, a later analysis re-analyzed previously published TCR beta repertoires from hundreds of donors and added high-resolution HLA genotyping. Typing coverage differed by locus: A, B, C, DRB1 and DQB1 were typed in about 620-640 donors, DQA1 in around 500, DPA1 in some 600, and DPB1 in 472. In the later analysis, no new phenotypic data were used to find candidate immune exposures; instead, reliance was placed on TCR beta sequences and their occurrence across donors. General conclusions and limits of the study: This cohort had only TCR beta chains sequenced, and the lack of alpha or paired-chain data limited which features could be detected. A further reported finding was that TCR beta sequences accurately predicted the HLA-A and HLA-B alleles for most subjects in the first cohort. V-gene and J-gene trimming of TCR beta chains was associated with a missense DCLRE1C variant in a later genetic analysis, and the association was replicated in an independent cohort. Linkage disequilibrium might explain the correlated functional status among segregating V segments, but an unknown experimental factor could not be excluded. In a later analysis, HLA-associated TCR beta chains were found to be more clonally expanded and to have lower generation probabilities than equally common non-associated chains. Because HLA typing was missing for some donors at each locus, association tests included only the typed subset. A group of highly shared sequence variants was considered likely to be a technical artifact of the sequencing pipeline. In a later analysis, TCR association rates were found to vary across HLA loci, with the most associated TCRs seen for DRB1 alleles and the fewest for HLA-C alleles. In vitro tests confirmed that a few of the cytomegalovirus-associated TCR beta chains recognize cytomegalovirus antigens. It was suggested by the authors that the approach could potentially be generalized to other disease states and immunological phenotypes. Roughly uniform sequencing depth across donors was assumed in presence/absence analyses, although this assumption may not hold. The only immune exposure information available for the cohort was CMV serostatus. Most TCR sequences were observed very rarely across donors, whereas some public TCRs were present in many individuals. At a false discovery rate of 0.05, a later analysis linked around 15,000 TCR beta sequences to specific HLA alleles. Cytomegalovirus status was reported to be diagnosed by the classifier with high specificity and sensitivity in both the original and validation cohorts. In a later analysis, most CMV-associated TCR beta chains were found to appear HLA-restricted, with HLA associations seemingly driven largely by CMV exposure. Strong co-occurrence of HLA alleles, especially DR and DQ, made assigning TCR associations to individual alleles difficult. Because counts were too low, around 17 rarely observed V segments, including chromosome 9 orphons, were left out of the earlier analysis of approximately 580 of the donors. Some IMGT-functional V segments, including TRBV6-2 and TRBV6-3, could not be told apart with the 87-base-pair reads, so those segments were excluded. According to a later analysis, parvovirus B19, influenza, CMV and Epstein-Barr virus appeared linked to several top co-occurrence clusters. In an earlier analysis of approximately 590 of the donors, most TCR beta V segments appeared in productive rearrangements about 87% or about 30% of the time, broadly matching IMGT annotations. The study gave a list of 150 to 200 TCR beta chains associated with cytomegalovirus. Compared with the approximately 600-donor mean, donors in an Asian-associated ancestry cluster had fewer N-insertions in productive TCRs, according to a later genetic analysis.

Library preparation was by the immunoSEQ multiplex PCR assay. For the multiplex PCR, a mixture combining 60 forward primers for TCR Vbeta segments and 13 reverse primers for TCR Jbeta segments was used. Amplification of the CDR3 region of rearranged TCR beta genes was performed with a multiplex PCR assay on genomic DNA. On the Illumina HiSeq System, the amplified TCR beta libraries were sequenced as 87-base-pair reads. The paper's data handling went like this. A later analysis tallied 70 million to 100 million unique TCR beta chains across the 660 or so repertoires, and 10 million to 11 million of those chains were shared by two or more donors. To remove PCR and sequencing errors, raw reads were error-corrected and collapsed into unique sequences using a nearest-neighbor algorithm that merged closely related sequences. CDR3 sequences were aligned to IMGT reference sequences to assign V, D and J gene segments. For a sequence to be retained, a match of at least six nucleotides was required to both a V gene segment and a J gene segment. Rearrangements were classified as productive when the CDR3 lacked stop codons and remained in frame with V and J, and all other rearrangements were classified as non-productive. Following IMGT convention, CDR3 was defined as the stretch from the second conserved V-encoded cysteine up to the conserved J-encoded phenylalanine. The earlier analysis of fewer than 700 of the donors excluded sequences that lacked an unambiguous match to a single V gene segment. In an earlier analysis of 450 to 700 of the donors, V segments were called functional above 56.7% productive rearrangements and were called segregating when the between-donor standard deviation exceeded 5%. A statistical classification framework was developed to diagnose cytomegalovirus status using the catalog of TCR beta chain sequences. A later analysis assigned V and J genes by comparing TCR nucleotide sequences with IMGT/GENE-DB human TR gene sequences. A later analysis assigned CDR3 sequences and most-parsimonious VDJ recombination scenarios with the TCRdist pipeline. In a later analysis, every TCR beta chain was defined by the combination of its CDR3 amino acid sequence and its V-gene family, and reads without a unique V-gene family were dropped. As a way to deal with suspected cross-contamination and a sequencing artifact, a later analysis dropped 640 or so nucleotide sequences that were highly shared and had low generation probability. A later analysis calculated a clonal expansion index for each public chain from normalized within-repertoire ranks of inferred template counts. A later analysis computed generation probabilities with a VDJ recombination model fitted to out-of-frame rearrangements, and checked the results against IGoR. A later analysis scored TCR-TCR, TCR-HLA and TCR-CMV co-occurrence with hypergeometric tests, applying a repertoire-size bias correction to TCR pairs. False discovery rates were estimated in a later analysis by permuting HLA or CMV assignments 20 times. A later analysis grouped co-occurring TCRs with DBSCAN, adding TCRdist sequence similarity when clustering within HLA-allele-positive subsets. For co-occurrence clustering, repertoires with fewer than 30,000 or more than 120,000 public chains were excluded, along with 5 or 6 repertoires with anomalous nucleotide sharing. In its TCRdb copy, this immuneACCESS table keeps in-frame sequences only and misses some clones. Where compared with another copy, unresolved V genes explain less than half of these, and the others have no known cause. From that table come the V and J calls and clone size; the DNA was used to work out D and trimming. This sample lists 170,000 or so clones; about 84% were detected once. The ten largest clonotypes hold 4.8% of the sample.

The CDR3 covers 13 residues, taking in both the cysteine and the phenylalanine. Kept here is only the CDR3 DNA, which spans 39 bases and is read in frame from base 1. V gives up 6 bases and J gives up 5 bases, and the segment between their germline ends measures 13 bases. According to the germline V gene, CDR1 reads MNHNS and CDR2 reads SASEGT. The cohort comprised 550 to 700 healthy bone marrow donors. All cohort members were sampled while nominally healthy, although unrecorded immune exposures were likely present. The donor was CMV seronegative and belonged to the group of under 400 seronegative cohort members. Each donor provided a peripheral blood sample, and peripheral blood mononuclear cells were used for TCR beta sequencing. The Qiagen DNeasy Blood Extraction Kit was used to extract genomic DNA from the blood cell samples.

This TCR was recovered from a man younger than 35 in good health and CMV-seronegative. In this chain, TRBV6-1 is recombined with TRBJ1-1, with TRBD1 as a weak D call on 5 bases. The sample was PBMCs. The CDR3 region: CASRRAGGTEAFF. The nucleotide sequence is TGTGCCAGCAGACGAGCCGGGGGGACTGAAGCTTTCTTT.